Listed below are T cell receptor beta chains from one sample, sequenced in a study of PD-L1 blockade in urothelial cancer. The table came from immunoSEQ multiplex PCR; TCRdb's copy has only in-frame clones and leaves some out. The repertoire holds around 100,000 clones, with approximately 90% as singletons. Source: PBMCs, taken around atezolizumab (anti-PD-L1) treatment. Receptor source: a man in his sixties with urothelial cancer. Both conserved end residues are trimmed from each CDR3.

J	V	CDR3
TRBJ2-1	TRBV10-3	ATGLAGDSEQF
TRBJ2-7	TRBV7-3	ASSYLQGTEQY
TRBJ2-7	TRBV9	ASSGTSGDSYEQY
TRBJ1-3	TRBV30	AWSVGRRGQPSGNTIY
TRBJ2-5	TRBV2	ASSEDLAAGVETQY
TRBJ1-5	TRBV4-1	ASSQGGIKH
TRBJ2-2	TRBV19	ASASGTFVFTGELF
TRBJ1-1	TRBV5-5	ASSLVGGWVNTEAF
TRBJ2-1	TRBV5-6	ASSLGENEQF
TRBJ1-5	TRBV6-4	ASSEGSRGEPQH
TRBJ2-7	TRBV10-3	AISEGPTSGNSYEQY
TRBJ2-4	TRBV7-2	ASSIVVGAGNIQY
TRBJ1-2	TRBV7-2	ASSPQTSGGGYT
TRBJ2-3	TRBV7-8	ASSPGMYSSGGRDTQY
TRBJ2-5	TRBV5-1	ASSLAGLAGPYQETQY
TRBJ2-3	TRBV7-2	ASSTEATDTQY
TRBJ1-3	TRBV6-5	ASSYSKGAGNTIY
TRBJ2-1	TRBV7-5	VRSLNGISSYNEQF
TRBJ1-3	TRBV10-3	ATGETGLSGNTIY
TRBJ2-3	TRBV5-1	ASSGGESTDTQY
TRBJ2-7	TRBV27	ASSPTTGREQY
TRBJ2-7	TRBV5-4	ASSPGLARSYEQY
TRBJ2-5	TRBV5-1	ASSLKGASGETQY
TRBJ2-5	TRBV11-3	ASSPSGTGLETQY
TRBJ2-7	TRBV10-1	ASSTLAGGEQY
TRBJ2-3	TRBV4-2	ASSQAGERPDTQY
TRBJ1-3	TRBV19	ASSTRVRAGNTIY
TRBJ2-4	TRBV28	ASSPQVAPGDIQY
TRBJ1-5	TRBV7-6	ASSKGQGLRPQH
TRBJ1-2	TRBV28	ASRAPDYGYT
TRBJ2-5	TRBV29-1	SVDDGGRETQY
TRBJ2-1	TRBV4-1	ASSQDREASGRSYNEQF
TRBJ2-5	TRBV5-4	ASSLRSRGGGETQY
TRBJ1-2	TRBV19	ASSQSPRGGYGYT
TRBJ2-1	TRBV11-3	ASSLDRYNEQF
TRBJ1-4	TRBV10-1	ASSESRRGVWTNEKLF
TRBJ2-1	TRBV5-6	ASSFASGGGNEQF
TRBJ2-7	TRBV11-2	ASSLDRDYEQY
TRBJ2-3	TRBV2	ARTSGRAIGTDTQY
TRBJ2-3	TRBV18	ASSPRTSGRRVDTQY
TRBJ2-1	TRBV5-6	ASSLLAGGDEQF
TRBJ2-5	TRBV30	AWSVVSGETQY
TRBJ1-6	TRBV4-3	ASSQEGGSYNSPLH
TRBJ2-7	TRBV30	AWGVGGKQY
TRBJ2-1	TRBV19	ASRETSGRTNEQF
TRBJ2-2	TRBV4-3	ASSQGTGGDTGELF
TRBJ1-6	TRBV5-6	ASSPDSRYNSPLH
TRBJ2-5	TRBV5-1	ASSLSPQETQY
TRBJ2-1	TRBV27	ASSLSGGGEQF
TRBJ2-1	TRBV6-5	ASSLAGGRGQF
TRBJ2-3	TRBV27	ASSLQGLGKDTQY
TRBJ1-5	TRBV10-3	AISDPRGGGNQPQH
TRBJ2-7	TRBV10-1	ASSESIQGKGEQY
TRBJ1-5	TRBV2	ASSPTGSDQPQH
TRBJ2-2	TRBV5-1	ASSLAGTGGTGELF
TRBJ2-5	TRBV7-9	ASKTSAIETQY
TRBJ1-2	TRBV7-6	ASSIGQGDGYT
TRBJ2-7	TRBV28	ASRLGTGAFYEQY
TRBJ2-2	TRBV7-3	ASSFQGTGELF
TRBJ2-5	TRBV29-1	SVEVAGAETQY